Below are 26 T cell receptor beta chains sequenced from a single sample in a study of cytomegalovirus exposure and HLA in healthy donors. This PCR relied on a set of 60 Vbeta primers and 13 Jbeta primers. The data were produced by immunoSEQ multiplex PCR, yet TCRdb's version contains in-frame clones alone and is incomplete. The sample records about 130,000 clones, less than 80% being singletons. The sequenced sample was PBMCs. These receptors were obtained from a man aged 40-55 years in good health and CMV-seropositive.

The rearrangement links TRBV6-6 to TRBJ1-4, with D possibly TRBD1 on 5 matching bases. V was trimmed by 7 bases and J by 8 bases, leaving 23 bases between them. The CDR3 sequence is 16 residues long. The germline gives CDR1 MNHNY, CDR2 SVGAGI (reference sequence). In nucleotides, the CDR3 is TGTGCCAGCATTCCCGCCGGGGGGTCCAAGACAGAAAAACTGTTTTTT. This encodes CASIPAGGSKTEKLFF.

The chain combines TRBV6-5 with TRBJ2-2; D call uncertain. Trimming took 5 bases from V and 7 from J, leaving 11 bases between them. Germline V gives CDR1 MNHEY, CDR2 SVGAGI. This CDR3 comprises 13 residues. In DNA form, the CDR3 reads TGTGCCAGCAGTCAACATTATCGCGGGGAGCTGTTTTTT. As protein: CASSQHYRGELFF.

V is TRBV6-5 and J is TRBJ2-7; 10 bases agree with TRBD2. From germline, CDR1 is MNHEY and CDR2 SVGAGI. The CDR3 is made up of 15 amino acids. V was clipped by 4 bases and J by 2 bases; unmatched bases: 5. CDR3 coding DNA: TGTGCCAGCAGTTCGCCTAGCGGGAGCCCCTACGAGCAGTACTTC. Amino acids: CASSSPSGSPYEQYF.

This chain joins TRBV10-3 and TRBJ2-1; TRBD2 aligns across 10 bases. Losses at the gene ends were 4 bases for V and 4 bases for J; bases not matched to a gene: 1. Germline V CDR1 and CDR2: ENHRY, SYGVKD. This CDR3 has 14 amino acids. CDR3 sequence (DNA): TGTGCCATCAGTGGAGCGGGAGGGTACAATGAGCAGTTCTTC. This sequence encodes CAISGAGGYNEQFF.

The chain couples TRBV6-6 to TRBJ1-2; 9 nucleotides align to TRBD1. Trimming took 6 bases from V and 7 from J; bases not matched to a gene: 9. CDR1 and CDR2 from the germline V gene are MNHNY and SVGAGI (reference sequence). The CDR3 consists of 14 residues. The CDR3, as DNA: TGTGCCAGCAGCCCTGCATCGGACAGGGGTGGCTACACCTTC. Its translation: CASSPASDRGGYTF.

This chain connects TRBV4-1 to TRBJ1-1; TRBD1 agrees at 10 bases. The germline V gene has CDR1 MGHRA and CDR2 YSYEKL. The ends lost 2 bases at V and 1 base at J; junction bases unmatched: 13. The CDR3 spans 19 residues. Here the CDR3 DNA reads TGCGCCAGCAGCCAACCCCGTCAGATGACAGGGGGCGCGAACACTGAAGCTTTCTTT. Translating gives CASSQPRQMTGGANTEAFF.

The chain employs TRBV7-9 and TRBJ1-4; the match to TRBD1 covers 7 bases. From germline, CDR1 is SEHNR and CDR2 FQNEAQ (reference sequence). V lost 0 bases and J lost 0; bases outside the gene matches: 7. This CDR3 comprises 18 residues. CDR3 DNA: TGTGCCAGCAGCTTAGCACGGGACAGCTCAGCAACTAATGAAAAACTGTTTTTT. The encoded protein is CASSLARDSSATNEKLFF.

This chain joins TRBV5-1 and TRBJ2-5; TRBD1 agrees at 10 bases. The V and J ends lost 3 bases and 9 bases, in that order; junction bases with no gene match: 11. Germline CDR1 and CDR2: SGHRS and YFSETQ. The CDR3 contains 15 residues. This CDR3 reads CASSWRGTGEGAQYF. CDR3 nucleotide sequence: TGCGCCAGCAGCTGGAGAGGGACAGGGGAAGGGGCCCAGTACTTC.

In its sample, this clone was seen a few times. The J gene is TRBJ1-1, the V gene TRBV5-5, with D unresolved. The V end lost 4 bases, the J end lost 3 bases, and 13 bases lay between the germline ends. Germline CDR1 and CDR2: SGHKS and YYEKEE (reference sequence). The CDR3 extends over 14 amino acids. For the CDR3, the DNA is TGTGCCAGCAGCCCCAGGTTTGAGTACACTGAAGCTTTCTTT. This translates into CASSPRFEYTEAFF.

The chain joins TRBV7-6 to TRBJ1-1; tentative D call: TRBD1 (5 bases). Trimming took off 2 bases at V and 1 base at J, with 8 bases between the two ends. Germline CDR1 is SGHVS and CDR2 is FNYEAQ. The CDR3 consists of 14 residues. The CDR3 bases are TGTGCCAGCAGCTTAACCGGGGGGAACACTGAAGCTTTCTTT. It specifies CASSLTGGNTEAFF.

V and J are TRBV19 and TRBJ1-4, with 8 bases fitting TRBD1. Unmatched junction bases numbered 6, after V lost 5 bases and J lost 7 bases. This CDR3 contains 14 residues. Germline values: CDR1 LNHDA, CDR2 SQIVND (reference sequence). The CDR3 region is CASSARTGFEKLFF. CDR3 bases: TGTGCCAGTAGTGCACGGACAGGGTTTGAAAAACTGTTTTTT.

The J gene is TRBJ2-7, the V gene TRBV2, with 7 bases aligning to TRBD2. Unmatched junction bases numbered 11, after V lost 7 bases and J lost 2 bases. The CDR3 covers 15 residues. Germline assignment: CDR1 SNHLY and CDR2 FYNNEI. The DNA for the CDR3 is TGTGCCAGCAAACCCGGGGGGTCTGGAACCTACGAGCAGTACTTC. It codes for CASKPGGSGTYEQYF.

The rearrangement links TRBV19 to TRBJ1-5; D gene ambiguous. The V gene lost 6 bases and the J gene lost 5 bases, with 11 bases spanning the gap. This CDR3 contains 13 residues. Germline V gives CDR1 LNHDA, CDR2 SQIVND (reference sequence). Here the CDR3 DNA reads TGTGCCAGTAGCCAGAGAGGGCATCAGCCCCAGCATTTT. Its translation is CASSQRGHQPQHF. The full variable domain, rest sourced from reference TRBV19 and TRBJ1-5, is DGGITQSPKYLFRKEGQNVTLSCEQNLNHDAMYWYRQDPGQGLRLIYYSQIVNDFQKGDIAEGYSVSREKKESFPLTVTSAQKNPTAFYLCASSQRGHQPQHFGDGTRLSIL.

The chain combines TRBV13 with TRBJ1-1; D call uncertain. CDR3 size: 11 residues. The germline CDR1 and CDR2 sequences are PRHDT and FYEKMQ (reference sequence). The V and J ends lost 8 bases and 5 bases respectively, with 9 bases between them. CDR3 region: CASHLRTEAFF. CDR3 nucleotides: TGTGCCAGCCACTTACGTACTGAAGCTTTCTTT.

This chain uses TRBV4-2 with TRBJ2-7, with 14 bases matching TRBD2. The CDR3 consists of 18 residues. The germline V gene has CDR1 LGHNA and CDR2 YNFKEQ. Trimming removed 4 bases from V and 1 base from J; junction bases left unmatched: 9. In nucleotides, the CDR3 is TGTGCCAGCAGCCCCGCCGGGACTAGCGGGAGAGGGTCCTACGAGCAGTACTTC. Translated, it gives CASSPAGTSGRGSYEQYF.

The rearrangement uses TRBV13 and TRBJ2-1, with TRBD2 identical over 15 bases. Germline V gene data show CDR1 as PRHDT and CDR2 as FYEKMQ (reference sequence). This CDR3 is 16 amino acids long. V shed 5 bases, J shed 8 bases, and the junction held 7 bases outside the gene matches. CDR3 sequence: CASSPLGTSGRYEQFF. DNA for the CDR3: TGTGCCAGCAGCCCGCTAGGGACTAGCGGGAGGTATGAGCAGTTCTTC.

The CDR3 is CAVGGLRGNSPLHF. The CDR3 DNA is TGTGCCGTGGGGGGACTGAGGGGTAATTCACCCCTCCACTTT. This chain uses TRBV28 with TRBJ1-6, with D maybe TRBD1 (5 bases). Deletions cut 11 bases from V and 6 bases from J, with 17 bases between. CDR3 length: 14 amino acids. The germline V gene has CDR1 MDHEN and CDR2 SYDVKM. Full variable domain (missing parts from reference TRBV28 and TRBJ1-6): DVKVTQSSRYLVKRTGEKVFLECVQDMDHENMFWYRQDPGLGLRLIYFSYDVKMKEKGDIPEGYSVSREKKERFSLILESASTNQTSMYLCAVGGLRGNSPLHFGNGTRLTVT.

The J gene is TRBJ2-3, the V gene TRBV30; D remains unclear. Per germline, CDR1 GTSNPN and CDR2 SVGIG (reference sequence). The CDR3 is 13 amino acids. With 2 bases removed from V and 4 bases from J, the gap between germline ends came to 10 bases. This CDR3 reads CAWSKRSADTQYF. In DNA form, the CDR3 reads TGTGCCTGGAGTAAGCGTTCCGCAGATACGCAGTATTTT.

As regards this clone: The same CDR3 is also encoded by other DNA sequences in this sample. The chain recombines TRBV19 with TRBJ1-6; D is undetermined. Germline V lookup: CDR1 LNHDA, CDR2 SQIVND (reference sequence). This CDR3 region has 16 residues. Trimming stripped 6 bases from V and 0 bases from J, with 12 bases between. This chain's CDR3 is CASSSRGSSYNSPLHF. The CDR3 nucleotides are TGTGCCAGTAGCAGCAGAGGAAGCTCCTATAATTCACCCCTCCACTTT.

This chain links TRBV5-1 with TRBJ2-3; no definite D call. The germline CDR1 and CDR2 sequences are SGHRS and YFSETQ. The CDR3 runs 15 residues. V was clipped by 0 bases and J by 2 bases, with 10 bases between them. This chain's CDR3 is CASSLVSLTTDTQYF. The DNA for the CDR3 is TGCGCCAGCAGCTTGGTCTCGCTAACCACAGATACGCAGTATTTT.

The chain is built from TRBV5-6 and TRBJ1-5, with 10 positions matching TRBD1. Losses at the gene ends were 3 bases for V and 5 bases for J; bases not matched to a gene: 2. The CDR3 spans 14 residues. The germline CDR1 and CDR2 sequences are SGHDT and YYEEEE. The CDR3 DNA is TGTGCCAGCAGCTATGGACAGGGGGATCAGCCCCAGCATTTT. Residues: CASSYGQGDQPQHF.

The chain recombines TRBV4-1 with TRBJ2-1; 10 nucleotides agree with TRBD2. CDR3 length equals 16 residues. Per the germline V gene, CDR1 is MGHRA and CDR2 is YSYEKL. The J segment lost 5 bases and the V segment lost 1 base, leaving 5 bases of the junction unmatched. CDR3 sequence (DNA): TGCGCCAGCAGCCAAGGGACCGGGACTAGCGACAATGAGCAGTTCTTC. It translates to CASSQGTGTSDNEQFF.

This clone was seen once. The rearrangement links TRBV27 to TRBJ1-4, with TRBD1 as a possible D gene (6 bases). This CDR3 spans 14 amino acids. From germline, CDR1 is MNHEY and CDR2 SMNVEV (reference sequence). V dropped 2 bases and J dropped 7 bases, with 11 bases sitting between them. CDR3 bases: TGTGCCAGCAGTTTAGTAGGGGGAAGTGAAAAACTGTTTTTT. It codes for CASSLVGGSEKLFF.

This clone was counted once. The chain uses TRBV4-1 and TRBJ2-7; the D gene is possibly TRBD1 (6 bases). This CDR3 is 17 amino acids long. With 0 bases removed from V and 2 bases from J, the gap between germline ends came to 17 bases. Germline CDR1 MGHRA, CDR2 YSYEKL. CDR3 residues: CASSQDQKRGTTYEQYF. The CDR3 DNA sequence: TGCGCCAGCAGCCAAGATCAAAAGCGAGGGACAACCTACGAGCAGTACTTC.

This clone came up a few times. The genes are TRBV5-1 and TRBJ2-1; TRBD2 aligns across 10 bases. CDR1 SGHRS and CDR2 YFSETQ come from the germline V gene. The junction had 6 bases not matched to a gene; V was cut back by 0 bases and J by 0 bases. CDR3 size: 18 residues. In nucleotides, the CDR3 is TGCGCCAGCAGCTTGGACACTAGCGGGGCGAGCTCCTACAATGAGCAGTTCTTC. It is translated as CASSLDTSGASSYNEQFF.

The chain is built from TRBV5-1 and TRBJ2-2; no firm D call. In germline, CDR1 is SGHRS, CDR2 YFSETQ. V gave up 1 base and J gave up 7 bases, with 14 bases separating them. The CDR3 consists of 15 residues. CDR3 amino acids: CASSLPRNDLGELFF. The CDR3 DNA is TGCGCCAGCAGCTTGCCCAGGAACGATCTCGGGGAGCTGTTTTTT.